Following are 28 T cell receptor beta chains from one sample sequenced in a study of Ad26.COV2.S vaccination and SARS-CoV-2 variants. The repertoire was sequenced with immunoSEQ multiplex PCR; TCRdb's copy has only in-frame clones and lacks some. The sample has approximately 340,000 clones; about 85% are singletons. Indicated treatment: roughly 18 received Ad26.COV2.S at low or high dose, single or two shots; about 5 received placebo; per-sample allocation not given. The study sampled participants on day 63 after the first vaccine or placebo injection. Sequenced here: peripheral blood, sampled in a trial of Ad26.COV2.S vaccine versus placebo. Source of these receptors: a person between 18 and 65 years old who received the Ad26.COV2.S COVID-19 vaccine or a placebo.

The chain joins TRBV29-1 to TRBJ2-2, with TRBD2 matching over 9 bases. V lost 7 bases, J lost 3 bases, and 6 bases stayed unmatched. From germline, CDR1 is SQVTM and CDR2 ANQGSEA. The CDR3 spans 14 residues. The CDR3 loop is CSAKLAGDTGELFF. DNA of the CDR3: TGCAGCGCCAAATTAGCGGGAGACACCGGGGAGCTGTTTTTT.

The rearrangement links TRBV9 to TRBJ2-1, with a tentative D call TRBD2 (5 bases). The CDR3 extends over 13 amino acids. Germline CDR1 and CDR2: SGDLS and YYNGEE. With 2 bases removed from V and 5 bases from J, the gap between germline ends came to 8 bases. The CDR3 DNA reads TGTGCCAGCAGCGTCTCCGGGAACAATGAGCAGTTCTTC. Protein sequence: CASSVSGNNEQFF.

The J gene is TRBJ1-1, the V gene TRBV12-5; the D gene is possibly TRBD1 (6 bases). Germline V CDR1 and CDR2: LGHNT, FRNRAP. This CDR3 has 14 amino acids. V lost 5 bases and J 3 bases, leaving 13 bases between the germline ends. The CDR3 DNA reads as TGTGCTAGTGGTCCTGGGACACCTGACACTGAAGCTTTCTTT. Amino acids: CASGPGTPDTEAFF.

The V call is TRBV6-5, the J call TRBJ1-6; TRBD1 agrees at 7 bases. Germline values: CDR1 MNHEY, CDR2 SVGAGI. Losses at the gene ends were 5 bases for V and 3 bases for J; bases not matched to a gene: 1. CDR3 size: 14 residues. Here the CDR3 reads CASSNRGYNSPLHF. CDR3 DNA sequence: TGTGCCAGCAGTAACAGGGGCTATAATTCACCCCTCCACTTT.

The chain carries TRBV6-8 and TRBJ2-7; D is unresolved. The CDR3 is 17 residues long. The germline CDR1 and CDR2 sequences are MNHGY and SAAAGT. V gave up 6 bases and J gave up 4 bases, with 25 bases separating them. In nucleotides, the CDR3 is TGTGCCAGCAGCCCCCCCAGTGCCCGTTTTATCCTATACGAGCAGTACTTC. Its translation is CASSPPSARFILYEQYF.

The J gene is TRBJ2-1, the V gene TRBV7-2; D possibly matches TRBD1 or TRBD2 (6 bases each). This CDR3 comprises 15 residues. Per the germline V gene, CDR1 is SGHTA and CDR2 is FQGNSA. The V end was cut by 2 bases, the J end by 7 bases, with 15 bases between. CDR3: CASSLSSGAWNEQFF. CDR3 coding DNA: TGTGCCAGCAGCTTATCATCGGGGGCCTGGAATGAGCAGTTCTTC.

This clone was seen many times. This rearrangement joins TRBV28 to TRBJ1-5; D call uncertain. V shed 6 bases and J shed 2 bases, with 17 bases lying between them. The CDR3 has 16 amino acids. Germline loops: CDR1 MDHEN, CDR2 SYDVKM. In nucleotides, the CDR3 is TGTGCCAGCAGATTCCTCCTAAAGGGCGGCAATCAGCCCCAGCATTTT. Amino acid sequence: CASRFLLKGGNQPQHF.

The chain links TRBV5-4 to TRBJ2-3, with D uncertain. The CDR3 sequence is 11 residues long. The germline V gene encodes CDR1 SGHNT and CDR2 YYREEE (reference sequence). V lost 2 bases and J lost 7, with 5 bases in between. The DNA for the CDR3 is TGTGCCAGCAGCTTCGGGTATACGCAGTATTTT. Translated, it gives CASSFGYTQYF. Based on the CDR3 plus reference TRBV5-4 and TRBJ2-3, the full variable domain is ETGVTQSPTHLIKTRGQQVTLRCSSQSGHNTVSWYQQALGQGPQFIFQYYREEENGRGNFPPRFSGLQFPNYSSELNVNALELDDSALYLCASSFGYTQYFGPGTRLTVL.

The chain uses TRBV30 and TRBJ2-7; D gene ambiguous. Germline V lookup: CDR1 GTSNPN, CDR2 SVGIG (reference sequence). V was shortened by 5 bases and J by 0 bases, with 5 bases between the two germline ends. This CDR3 region has 11 residues. CDR3: CAWARSYEQYF. The CDR3 coding sequence is TGTGCCTGGGCCCGCTCCTACGAGCAGTACTTC.

This clone was seen once. The chain links TRBV4-1 to TRBJ1-3; D perhaps matches TRBD1 (5 bases). V dropped 1 base and J dropped 3 bases, with 10 bases sitting between them. The germline CDR1 and CDR2 sequences are MGHRA and YSYEKL. The CDR3 is made up of 15 amino acids. The CDR3 is CASSQVGTLGNTIYF. As DNA, the CDR3 is TGCGCCAGCAGCCAAGTGGGGACGCTTGGAAACACCATATATTTT.

The chain links TRBV13 to TRBJ2-7, with 12 bases identical to TRBD2. Germline V CDR1 and CDR2: PRHDT, FYEKMQ (reference sequence). The CDR3 consists of 17 residues. J was trimmed by 0 bases and V by 4 bases; bases with no gene match: 7. The DNA for the CDR3 is TGTGCCAGCAGCTCGGAAACTAGCGGGAGGAGCTCCTACGAGCAGTACTTC. It is translated as CASSSETSGRSSYEQYF.

The chain recombines TRBV12-3 or TRBV12-4 with TRBJ2-7, with D perhaps TRBD1 (6 bases). The CDR3 contains 13 residues. The V end was cut by 8 bases, the J end by 3 bases, with 14 bases between. The CDR3 here is CASSPSQGYEQYF. Here the CDR3 DNA reads TGTGCCAGCTCCCCGTCACAGGGCTACGAGCAGTACTTC.

The chain is built from TRBV20-1 and TRBJ2-5; D not resolved. The CDR3 runs to 13 residues. Germline loops: CDR1 DFQATT, CDR2 SNEGSKA (reference sequence). V lost 3 bases to trimming and J lost 0 bases, with 8 bases between them. In DNA, the CDR3 is TGCAGTGCTAGTGGCAGTAACCAAGAGACCCAGTACTTC. Protein sequence: CSASGSNQETQYF.

This chain links TRBV2 with TRBJ1-4, with D possibly TRBD1 on 5 matching bases. The CDR3 spans 11 residues. CDR1 and CDR2 (germline): SNHLY, FYNNEI. Trimming took 5 bases from V and 12 from J, leaving 10 bases between them. The CDR3 nucleotides read TGTGCCAGCAGTCAGGGCAGGGAACTGTTTTTT. It translates to CASSQGRELFF. Full variable domain (outside the CDR3, taken from reference TRBV2 and TRBJ1-4): EPEVTQTPSHQVTQMGQEVILRCVPISNHLYFYWYRQILGQKVEFLVSFYNNEISEKSEIFDDQFSVERPDGSNFTLKIRSTKLEDSAMYFCASSQGRELFFGSGTQLSVL.

The chain couples TRBV5-8 to TRBJ2-5; TRBD2 matches at 10 bases. The junction had 9 bases not matched to a gene; V was cut back by 5 bases and J by 5 bases. The CDR3 has 15 residues. Germline values: CDR1 SGHTS, CDR2 YDEGEE. In DNA, the CDR3 is TGTGCCAGCAGGTCGGGACTAGCGTTCGGGGAGACCCAGTACTTC. Protein: CASRSGLAFGETQYF.

The chain combines TRBV6-7 with TRBJ2-2; 7 nucleotides align to TRBD1. TRBV6-7 is classed as an ORF, of uncertain function. V gave up 9 bases and J gave up 1 base; unmatched junction bases: 2. This CDR3 has 13 residues. This chain's CDR3 is CARGQKNTGELFF. CDR3 bases: TGTGCCAGGGGACAGAAGAACACCGGGGAGCTGTTTTTT.

This clone turned up a few times. V is TRBV4-3 and J is TRBJ2-7, with 10 bases lining up with TRBD2. Germline V gene sequence: CDR1 LGHNA, CDR2 YSLEER. Germline trimming cut 0 bases from V and 1 base from J; bases unmatched to any gene: 12. CDR3 length: 19 residues. CDR3 DNA sequence: TGCGCCAGCAGCCAAGAATTGCTAGCGGGAGCATCCCCTTCCTACGAGCAGTACTTC. Protein: CASSQELLAGASPSYEQYF.

The chain recombines TRBV4-1 with TRBJ2-7; 7 nucleotides agree with TRBD1. Germline-derived CDR1 and CDR2 are MGHRA and YSYEKL. The CDR3 loop spans 15 amino acids. The trim removed 4 bases at V and 2 bases at J, leaving 8 bases unmatched. The CDR3, as DNA: TGCGCCAGCAGCCCTGGGACAGTGCGAACCTACGAGCAGTACTTC. It encodes CASSPGTVRTYEQYF.

This sequence joins TRBV11-2 and TRBJ2-7; D tentatively reads TRBD1 or TRBD2 (5 bases each). The CDR3 covers 15 residues. V dropped 2 bases and J dropped 2 bases, with 13 bases sitting between them. The germline CDR1 and CDR2 sequences are SGHAT and FQNNGV. CDR3 protein: CASSLRSPGPYEQYF. As DNA, the CDR3 is TGTGCCAGCAGCTTACGCTCCCCGGGGCCCTACGAGCAGTACTTC.

J is TRBJ2-7 and V is TRBV18; 7 positions agree with TRBD2. V dropped 0 bases and J dropped 3; count of bases not matched to a gene: 2. Germline V gives CDR1 KGHSH, CDR2 LQKENI. The CDR3 sequence is 14 residues long. CDR3 amino acids: CASSPPASGYEQYF. In DNA form, the CDR3 reads TGTGCCAGCTCACCACCGGCTAGCGGCTACGAGCAGTACTTC.

The chain links TRBV27 to TRBJ2-5, with 11 positions matching TRBD1. This CDR3 comprises 14 residues. The V gene end was trimmed by 3 bases and the J gene end by 5 bases; junction bases not matched to a gene: 2. Germline-derived CDR1 and CDR2 are MNHEY and SMNVEV (reference sequence). The CDR3: CASSLRTGGETQYF. In nucleotides, the CDR3 is TGTGCCAGCAGTTTGAGGACAGGGGGCGAGACCCAGTACTTC.

The chain couples TRBV20-1 to TRBJ2-7; 9 bases match TRBD2. The CDR3 consists of 15 residues. CDR1 and CDR2 (germline): DFQATT, SNEGSKA (reference sequence). The trim removed 3 bases at V and 2 bases at J, leaving 8 bases unmatched. CDR3 residues: CSASPRVAGAYEQYF. The CDR3 nucleotides are TGCAGTGCTAGTCCCCGGGTAGCGGGAGCCTACGAGCAGTACTTC.

The chain carries TRBV30 and TRBJ2-5; TRBD2 matches 8 bases. Per germline, CDR1 GTSNPN and CDR2 SVGIG (reference sequence). This CDR3 spans 15 amino acids. Trimming cost V 0 bases and J 4 bases; bases outside gene matches: 7. CDR3 residues: CAWSVRGGMIETQYF. CDR3 nucleotides: TGTGCCTGGAGTGTACGCGGGGGGATGATAGAGACCCAGTACTTC.

J is TRBJ2-5 and V is TRBV10-2; TRBD2 aligns across 8 bases. The CDR3 covers 15 residues. After removal of 6 bases from V and 5 bases from J, the junction contained 11 bases not matched to a gene. In germline, CDR1 is WSHSY, CDR2 SAAADI. The CDR3 DNA is TGCGCCAGCAGATCACCGGGACTAGGTTTGGAGACCCAGTACTTC. Amino acid sequence: CASRSPGLGLETQYF.

This clone was counted only a few times. The chain joins TRBV6-5 to TRBJ1-6, with D tentatively TRBD1 (6 bases). This CDR3 has 15 residues. Germline V gives CDR1 MNHEY, CDR2 SVGAGI. With 8 bases removed from V and 4 bases from J, the gap between germline ends came to 15 bases. The CDR3 nucleotides are TGTGCCAGCTTGTCAGGGGATGGGTATAATTCACCCCTCCACTTT. Its protein is CASLSGDGYNSPLHF.

The genes are TRBV7-9 and TRBJ2-3; D tentatively fits TRBD1 or TRBD2 (5 bases each). The germline V gene encodes CDR1 SEHNR and CDR2 FQNEAQ (reference sequence). Trimming shortened V by 2 bases and J by 5 bases, and 17 bases separated the two germline ends. This CDR3 is built from 16 residues. CDR3 loop: CASSLLDRGNGDTQYF. The CDR3 DNA sequence: TGTGCCAGCAGCTTATTGGATCGGGGCAACGGAGATACGCAGTATTTT.

This sequence joins TRBV4-1 and TRBJ2-1, with 9 bases fitting TRBD2. Germline V gene lookup returns CDR1 MGHRA and CDR2 YSYEKL. The CDR3 contains 16 residues. Trimming cost V 1 base and J 6 bases; bases outside gene matches: 7. The CDR3 sequence is CASSQGWREGGNEQFF. The CDR3 DNA reads as TGCGCCAGCAGCCAAGGTTGGCGGGAGGGAGGCAATGAGCAGTTCTTC.

This sequence joins TRBV10-1 and TRBJ2-2; 9 bases agree with TRBD2. CDR1 is WNHNN, CDR2 SYGVQD, per germline (reference sequence). The CDR3 runs 14 residues. V lost 6 bases to trimming and J lost 6 bases; unmatched junction nucleotides: 5. Written as DNA, the CDR3 is TGCGCCAGCAGCCATACTAGCGGGCCCGGGGAGCTGTTTTTT. This translates into CASSHTSGPGELFF.